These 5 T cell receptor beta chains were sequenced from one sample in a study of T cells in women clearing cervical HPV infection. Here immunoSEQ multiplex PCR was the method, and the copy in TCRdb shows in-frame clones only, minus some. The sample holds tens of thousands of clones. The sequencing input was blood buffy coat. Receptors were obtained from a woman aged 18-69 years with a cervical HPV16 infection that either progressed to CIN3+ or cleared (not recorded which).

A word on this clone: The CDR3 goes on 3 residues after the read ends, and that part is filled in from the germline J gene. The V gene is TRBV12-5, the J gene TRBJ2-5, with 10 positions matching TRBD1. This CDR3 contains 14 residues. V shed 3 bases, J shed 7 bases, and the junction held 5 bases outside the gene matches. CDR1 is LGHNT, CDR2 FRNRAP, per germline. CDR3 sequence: CASGFGTGEGTQYF. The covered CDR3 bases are TGTGCTAGTGGTTTTGGGACAGGGGAAGGGACC.

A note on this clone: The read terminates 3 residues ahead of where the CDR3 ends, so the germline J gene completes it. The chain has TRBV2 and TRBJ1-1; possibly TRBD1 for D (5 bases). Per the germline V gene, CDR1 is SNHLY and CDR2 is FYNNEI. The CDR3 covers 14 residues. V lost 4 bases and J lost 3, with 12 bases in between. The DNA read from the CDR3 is TGTGCCAGCAGTGTGGTCCCGGGGGACACTGAA. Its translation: CASSVVPGDTE. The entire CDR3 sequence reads CASSVVPGDTEAFF.

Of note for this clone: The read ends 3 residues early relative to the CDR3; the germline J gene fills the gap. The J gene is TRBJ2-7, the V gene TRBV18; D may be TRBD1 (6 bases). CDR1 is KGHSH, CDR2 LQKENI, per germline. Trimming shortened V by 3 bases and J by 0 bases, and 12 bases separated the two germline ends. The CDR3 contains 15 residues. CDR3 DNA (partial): TGTGCCAGCTCACCCGGGCAGGGGTTCTCCTACGAG. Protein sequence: CASSPGQGFSYE. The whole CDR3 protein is CASSPGQGFSYEQYF. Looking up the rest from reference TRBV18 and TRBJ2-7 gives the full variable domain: NAGVMQNPRHLVRRRGQEARLRCSPMKGHSHVYWYRQLPEEGLKFMVYLQKENIIDESGMPKERFSAEFPKEGPSILRIQQVVRGDSAAYFCASSPGQGFSYEQYFGPGTRLTVT.

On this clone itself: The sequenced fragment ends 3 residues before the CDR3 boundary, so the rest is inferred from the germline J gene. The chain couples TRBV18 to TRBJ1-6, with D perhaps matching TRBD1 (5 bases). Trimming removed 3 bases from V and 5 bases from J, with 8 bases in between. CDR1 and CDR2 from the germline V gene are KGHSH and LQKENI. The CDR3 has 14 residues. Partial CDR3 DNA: TGTGCCAGCTCACCCGCGGGGCATAATTCACCC. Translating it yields CASSPAGHNSP. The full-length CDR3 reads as CASSPAGHNSPLHF.

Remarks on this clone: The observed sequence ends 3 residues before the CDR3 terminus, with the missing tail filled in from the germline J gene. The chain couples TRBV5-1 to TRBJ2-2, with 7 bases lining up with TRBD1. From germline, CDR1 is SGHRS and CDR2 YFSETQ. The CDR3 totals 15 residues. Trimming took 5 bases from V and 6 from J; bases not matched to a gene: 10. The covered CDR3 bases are TGCGCCAGCAGGACCGGGACAGAACCCCCCGGGGAG. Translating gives CASRTGTEPPGE. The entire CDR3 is CASRTGTEPPGELFF. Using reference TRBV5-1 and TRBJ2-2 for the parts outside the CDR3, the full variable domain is KAGVTQTPRYLIKTRGQQVTLSCSPISGHRSVSWYQQTPGQGLQFLFEYFSETQRNKGNFPGRFSGRQFSNSRSEMNVSTLELGDSALYLCASRTGTEPPGELFFGEGSRLTVL.